These 10 T cell receptor beta chains were sequenced from one sample in a study of T cells in Graves' hyperthyroidism and ophthalmopathy. Amplification targeted TCR beta CDR3 regions from RNA transcripts. The TCR CDR3 first-round RT-PCR relied on the HTBI primer set. MiXCR, run by TCRdb on the multiplex PCR reads, gives a single entry per CDR3 protein. The sample carries about 380,000 distinct CDR3 sequences, 18% recorded once. Sequenced sample: blood. The receptors here all came from a man in his late teens or twenties with Graves' ophthalmopathy.

Of note for this clonotype: A read error may produce the germline difference seen at one junction end. This chain joins TRBV6-6 and TRBJ1-6, with TRBD1 matching 7 bases. The CDR3 length is 16 residues. Germline lookup yields CDR1 MNHNY and CDR2 SVGAGI (reference sequence). CDR3 coding DNA: TGTGCCGGCAGTTACGGTAGGGGGGACAGCGGTTCACCCCTCCACTTT. Its translation: CAGSYGRGDSGSPLHF.

This clonotype has ten or more counts. The chain uses TRBV7-8 and TRBJ1-1, with D tentatively TRBD1 (6 bases). This CDR3 region has 14 residues. Germline lookup yields CDR1 SGHVS and CDR2 FQNEAQ. The V end lost 6 bases, the J end lost 1 base, and 12 bases lay between the germline ends. In DNA form, the CDR3 reads TGTGCCAGCAGGTCGGGACAAAAGAACACTGAAGCTTTCTTT. Amino acid sequence: CASRSGQKNTEAFF.

The rearrangement joins TRBV28 to TRBJ2-7; D call uncertain. CDR3 length: 10 amino acids. V dropped 6 bases and J dropped 9 bases, with 9 bases sitting between them. Germline-derived CDR1 and CDR2 are MDHEN and SYDVKM. CDR3 nucleotides: TGTGCCAGCAGCCGAATCGGGCAGTACTTC. Its protein product is CASSRIGQYF.

This clonotype was picked up a small number of times. The V gene is TRBV7-3, the J gene TRBJ2-3, with no clear D. The CDR3 spans 17 residues. Trimming left V 5 bases short and J 1 base short, with 19 bases between. The germline V gene encodes CDR1 SGHTA and CDR2 FQGTGA. This CDR3 reads CASSHPFLVSRTDTQYF. CDR3 nucleotides: TGTGCCAGCAGCCACCCCTTTTTGGTGAGCCGCACAGATACGCAGTATTTT.

This clonotype was seen more than once but under ten times. This chain connects TRBV7-2 to TRBJ1-3; D ambiguous. The CDR3 is 13 amino acids. V was trimmed by 7 bases and J by 4 bases, leaving 11 bases between them. CDR1 is SGHTA and CDR2 is FQGNSA in the germline V gene. CDR3 residues: CASTRAVGNTIYF. CDR3 DNA: TGTGCCAGCACCCGGGCCGTAGGAAACACCATATATTTT.

This clonotype was seen repeatedly, ten times or more. The chain is built from TRBV27 and TRBJ2-3, with D perhaps matching TRBD1 (7 bases). The germline V gene encodes CDR1 MNHEY and CDR2 SMNVEV (reference sequence). V gave up 2 bases and J gave up 3 bases, with 12 bases separating them. The CDR3 contains 15 residues. The CDR3 DNA reads as TGTGCCAGCAGTTTACAGGGGGGTTGGACAGATACGCAGTATTTT. Amino acids: CASSLQGGWTDTQYF.

This clonotype appeared many times. The chain carries TRBV6-1 and TRBJ1-1; 7 nucleotides align to TRBD1. The V segment lost 6 bases and the J segment 6 bases; nucleotides outside the gene matches: 7. CDR1 and CDR2 (germline): MNHNS, SASEGT. This CDR3 has 13 amino acids. Here the CDR3 DNA reads TGTGCCAGCAGATGGACAGGTGGACCTGAAGCTTTCTTT. Protein: CASRWTGGPEAFF.

This clonotype showed up many times. This sequence joins TRBV20-1 and TRBJ2-7, with TRBD2 matching 7 bases. The ends lost 0 bases at V and 2 bases at J; junction bases unmatched: 4. The CDR3 spans 14 residues. Germline CDR1 DFQATT, CDR2 SNEGSKA (reference sequence). The CDR3 nucleotides are TGCAGTGCTAGAGATCCCGGGACTACCTACGAGCAGTACTTC. It translates to CSARDPGTTYEQYF.

This clonotype was detected ten times or more. The chain is built from TRBV7-2 and TRBJ2-5, with 9 bases matching TRBD1. The CDR3 length is 14 residues. The V gene's germline CDR1 is SGHTA and CDR2 FQGNSA. Losses at the gene ends were 5 bases for V and 4 bases for J; bases not matched to a gene: 5. This CDR3 reads CASSLPGQGETQYF. CDR3 in DNA: TGTGCCAGCAGCCTACCGGGACAGGGAGAGACCCAGTACTTC.

This clonotype was recorded many times. CDR3 coding DNA: TGTGCCAGCTCACCACCGATGAACACCGGGGAGCTGTTTTTT. Encoded protein: CASSPPMNTGELFF. The chain has TRBV18 and TRBJ2-2; D unclear. CDR3 length: 14 amino acids. The V and J ends lost 0 bases and 1 base respectively, with 3 bases between them. Germline lookup yields CDR1 KGHSH and CDR2 LQKENI.